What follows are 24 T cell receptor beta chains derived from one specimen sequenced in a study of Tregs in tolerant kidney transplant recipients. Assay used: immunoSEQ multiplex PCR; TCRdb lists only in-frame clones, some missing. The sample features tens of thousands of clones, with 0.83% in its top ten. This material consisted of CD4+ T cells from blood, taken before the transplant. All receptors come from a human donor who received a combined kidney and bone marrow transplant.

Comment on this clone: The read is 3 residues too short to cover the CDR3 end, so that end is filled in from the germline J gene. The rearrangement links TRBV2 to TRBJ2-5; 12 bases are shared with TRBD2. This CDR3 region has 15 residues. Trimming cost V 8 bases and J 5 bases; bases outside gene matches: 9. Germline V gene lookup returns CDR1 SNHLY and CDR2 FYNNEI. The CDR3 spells CASGLAGPQGETQYF. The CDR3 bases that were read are TGTGCCAGCGGACTAGCGGGGCCGCAGGGGGAGACC.

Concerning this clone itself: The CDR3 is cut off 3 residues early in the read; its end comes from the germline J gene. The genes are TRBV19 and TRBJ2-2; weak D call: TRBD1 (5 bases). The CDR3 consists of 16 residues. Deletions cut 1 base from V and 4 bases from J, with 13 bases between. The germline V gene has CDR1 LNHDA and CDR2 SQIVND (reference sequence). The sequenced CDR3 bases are TGTGCCAGTAGTATAGCGCGCAGGGCCATCACCGGGGAG. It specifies CASSIARRAITGE. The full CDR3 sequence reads CASSIARRAITGELFF. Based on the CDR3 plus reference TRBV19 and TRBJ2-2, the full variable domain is DGGITQSPKYLFRKEGQNVTLSCEQNLNHDAMYWYRQDPGQGLRLIYYSQIVNDFQKGDIAEGYSVSREKKESFPLTVTSAQKNPTAFYLCASSIARRAITGELFFGEGSRLTVL.

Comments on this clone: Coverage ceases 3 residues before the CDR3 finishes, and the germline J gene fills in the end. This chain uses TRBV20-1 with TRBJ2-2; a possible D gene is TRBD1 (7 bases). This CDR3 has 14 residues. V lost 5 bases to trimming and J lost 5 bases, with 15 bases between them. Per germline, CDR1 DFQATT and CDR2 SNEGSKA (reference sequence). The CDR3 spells CSAYPGGSTGELFF. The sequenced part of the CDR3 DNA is TGCAGTGCTTACCCAGGGGGGAGTACCGGGGAG.

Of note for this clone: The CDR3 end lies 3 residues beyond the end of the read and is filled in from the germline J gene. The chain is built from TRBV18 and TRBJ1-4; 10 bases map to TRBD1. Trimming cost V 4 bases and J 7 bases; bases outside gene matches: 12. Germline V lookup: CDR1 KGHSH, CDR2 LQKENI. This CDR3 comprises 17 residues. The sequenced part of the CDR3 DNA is TGTGCCAGCTCACATAAAGACTTGGGGACAGGGGCTGAAAAA. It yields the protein CASSHKDLGTGAEK. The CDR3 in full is CASSHKDLGTGAEKLFF.

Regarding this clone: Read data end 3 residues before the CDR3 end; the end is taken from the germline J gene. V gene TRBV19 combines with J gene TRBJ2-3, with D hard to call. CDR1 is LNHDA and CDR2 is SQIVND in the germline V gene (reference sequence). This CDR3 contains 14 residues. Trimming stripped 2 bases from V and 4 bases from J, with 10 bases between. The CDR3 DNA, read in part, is TGTGCCAGTAGTATAACCAGTGCCCCAGATACG. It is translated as CASSITSAPDT. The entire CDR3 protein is CASSITSAPDTQYF. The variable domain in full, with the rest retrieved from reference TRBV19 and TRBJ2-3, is DGGITQSPKYLFRKEGQNVTLSCEQNLNHDAMYWYRQDPGQGLRLIYYSQIVNDFQKGDIAEGYSVSREKKESFPLTVTSAQKNPTAFYLCASSITSAPDTQYFGPGTRLTVL.

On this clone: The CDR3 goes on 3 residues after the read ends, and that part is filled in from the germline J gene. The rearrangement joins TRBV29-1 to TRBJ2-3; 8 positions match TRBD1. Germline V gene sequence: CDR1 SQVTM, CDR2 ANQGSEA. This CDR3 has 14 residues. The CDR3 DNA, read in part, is TGCAGTGCCGGGACAGGCCCCATCACAGATACG. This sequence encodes CSAGTGPITDT. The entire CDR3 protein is CSAGTGPITDTQYF.

The CDR3 spells CASKGVGETQYF. The part of the CDR3 DNA that was read is TGTGCCAGTAAGGGGGTCGGAGAGACC. The chain couples TRBV7-2 to TRBJ2-5; tentative D call: TRBD1 (6 bases). The CDR3 end lies 3 residues beyond the end of the read and is filled in from the germline J gene. The V end was cut by 9 bases, the J end by 4 bases, with 12 bases between. The CDR3 length is 12 residues. Looked up from germline, CDR1 is SGHTA and CDR2 is FQGNSA.

CDR3 bases read: TGCAGTGCTAGAGAGGTAGAGCGGGGAGGCCAAGAGACC. Translation gives CSAREVERGGQET. The CDR3 in full is CSAREVERGGQETQYF. This chain joins TRBV20-1 and TRBJ2-5, with TRBD2 identical over 7 bases. Read data end 3 residues before the CDR3 end; the end is taken from the germline J gene. V was clipped by 0 bases and J by 1 base; unmatched bases: 8. Germline V gene data show CDR1 as DFQATT and CDR2 as SNEGSKA (reference sequence). The CDR3 has 16 amino acids.

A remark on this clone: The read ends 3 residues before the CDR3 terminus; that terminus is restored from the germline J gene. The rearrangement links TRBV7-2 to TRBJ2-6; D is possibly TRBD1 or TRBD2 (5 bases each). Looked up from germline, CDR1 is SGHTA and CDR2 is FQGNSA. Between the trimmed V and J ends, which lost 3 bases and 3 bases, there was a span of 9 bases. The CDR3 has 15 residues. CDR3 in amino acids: CASSFREYGANVLTF. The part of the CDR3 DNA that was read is TGTGCCAGCAGCTTCAGGGAGTATGGGGCCAACGTC.

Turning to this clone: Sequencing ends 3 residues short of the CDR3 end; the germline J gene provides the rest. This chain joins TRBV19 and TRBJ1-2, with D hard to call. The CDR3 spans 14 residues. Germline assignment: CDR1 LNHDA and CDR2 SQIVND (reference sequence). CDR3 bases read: TGTGCCAGTAGTTCTCGTCTAGGTTCTTGGGGC. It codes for CASSSRLGSWG. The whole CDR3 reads CASSSRLGSWGYTF.

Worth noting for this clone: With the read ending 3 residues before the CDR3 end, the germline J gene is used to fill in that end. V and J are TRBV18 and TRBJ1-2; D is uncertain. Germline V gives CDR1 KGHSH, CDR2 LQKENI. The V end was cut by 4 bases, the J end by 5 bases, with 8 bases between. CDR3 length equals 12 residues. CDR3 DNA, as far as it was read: TGTGCCAGCTCACGCTCCAGTTATGGC. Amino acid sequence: CASSRSSYG. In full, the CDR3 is CASSRSSYGYTF.

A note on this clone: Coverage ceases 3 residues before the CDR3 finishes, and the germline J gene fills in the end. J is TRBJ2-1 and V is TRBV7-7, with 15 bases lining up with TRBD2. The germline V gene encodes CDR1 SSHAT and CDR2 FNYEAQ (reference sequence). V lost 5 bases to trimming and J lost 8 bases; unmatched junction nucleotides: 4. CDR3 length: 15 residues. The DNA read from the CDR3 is TGTGCCAGCAGCCCAGGACTAGCGGGGGGGCATGAG. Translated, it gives CASSPGLAGGHE. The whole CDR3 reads CASSPGLAGGHEQFF.

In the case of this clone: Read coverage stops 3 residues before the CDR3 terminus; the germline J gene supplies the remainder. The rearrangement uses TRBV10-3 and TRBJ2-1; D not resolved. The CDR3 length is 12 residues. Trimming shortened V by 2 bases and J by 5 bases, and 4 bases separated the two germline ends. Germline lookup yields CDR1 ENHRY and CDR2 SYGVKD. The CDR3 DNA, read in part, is TGTGCCATCAGTGAGAACAACAATGAG. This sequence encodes CAISENNNE. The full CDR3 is CAISENNNEQFF.

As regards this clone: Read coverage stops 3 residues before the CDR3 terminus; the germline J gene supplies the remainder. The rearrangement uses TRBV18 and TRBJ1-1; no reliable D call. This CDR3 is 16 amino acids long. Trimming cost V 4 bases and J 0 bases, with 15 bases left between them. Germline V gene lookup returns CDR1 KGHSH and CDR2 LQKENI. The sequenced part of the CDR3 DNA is TGTGCCAGCTCACGAGGCCTGGGCCTCATGAACACTGAA. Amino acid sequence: CASSRGLGLMNTE. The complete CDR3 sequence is CASSRGLGLMNTEAFF.

CDR3 protein: CASSYEGSNYGYTF. The sequenced CDR3 bases are TGCGCCAGCAGCTATGAGGGCTCTAACTATGGC. J is TRBJ1-2 and V is TRBV5-1, with unresolved D. The read stops 3 residues short of the end of the CDR3; the missing end is completed from the germline J gene. V dropped 3 bases and J dropped 0 bases, with 9 bases sitting between them. The CDR3 sequence is 14 residues long. The germline CDR1 and CDR2 sequences are SGHRS and YFSETQ.

The sequenced CDR3 bases are TGCGCCAGCAGCCCCCAGGGTAACTCTGGAAACACC. Its translation: CASSPQGNSGNT. In full, the CDR3 reads CASSPQGNSGNTIYF. The rearrangement links TRBV5-1 to TRBJ1-3; weak D call: TRBD1 (5 bases). With the read ending 3 residues before the CDR3 end, the germline J gene is used to fill in that end. The germline gives CDR1 SGHRS, CDR2 YFSETQ. V gave up 4 bases and J gave up 0 bases, with 11 bases separating them. This CDR3 region has 15 residues.

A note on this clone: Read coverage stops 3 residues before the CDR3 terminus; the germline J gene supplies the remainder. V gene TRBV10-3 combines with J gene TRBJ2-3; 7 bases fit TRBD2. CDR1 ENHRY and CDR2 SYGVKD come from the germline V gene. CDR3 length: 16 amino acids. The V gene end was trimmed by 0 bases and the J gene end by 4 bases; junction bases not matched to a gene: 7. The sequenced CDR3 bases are TGTGCCATCAGTGAGTCGATCCCCAGCGGGGCAGATACG. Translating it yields CAISESIPSGADT. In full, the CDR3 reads CAISESIPSGADTQYF.

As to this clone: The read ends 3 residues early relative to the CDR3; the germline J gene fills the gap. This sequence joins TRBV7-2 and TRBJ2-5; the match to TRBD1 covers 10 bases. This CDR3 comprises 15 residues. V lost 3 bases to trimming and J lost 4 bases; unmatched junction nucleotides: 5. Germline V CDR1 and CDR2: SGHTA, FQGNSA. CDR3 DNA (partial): TGTGCCAGCAGCTTGGGACAGGGGTATCGAGAGACC. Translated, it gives CASSLGQGYRET. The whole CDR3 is CASSLGQGYRETQYF. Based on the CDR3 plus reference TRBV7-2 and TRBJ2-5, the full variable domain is GAGVSQSPSNKVTEKGKDVELRCDPISGHTALYWYRQSLGQGLEFLIYFQGNSAPDKSGLPSDRFSAERTGGSVSTLTIQRTQQEDSAVYLCASSLGQGYRETQYFGPGTRLLVL.

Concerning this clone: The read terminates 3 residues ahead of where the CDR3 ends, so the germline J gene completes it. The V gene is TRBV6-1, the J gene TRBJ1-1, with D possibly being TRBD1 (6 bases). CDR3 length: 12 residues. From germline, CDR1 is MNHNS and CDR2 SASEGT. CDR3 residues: CASSERQGSAFF. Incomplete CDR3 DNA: TGTGCCAGCAGTGAACGTCAGGGGAGT.

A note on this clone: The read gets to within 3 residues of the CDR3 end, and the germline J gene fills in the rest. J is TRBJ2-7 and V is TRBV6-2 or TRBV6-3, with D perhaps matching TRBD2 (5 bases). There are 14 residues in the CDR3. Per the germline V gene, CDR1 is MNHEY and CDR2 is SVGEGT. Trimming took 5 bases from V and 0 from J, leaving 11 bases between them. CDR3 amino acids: CASSPRTHSYEQYF. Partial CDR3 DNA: TGTGCCAGCAGTCCCCGGACTCACTCCTACGAG.

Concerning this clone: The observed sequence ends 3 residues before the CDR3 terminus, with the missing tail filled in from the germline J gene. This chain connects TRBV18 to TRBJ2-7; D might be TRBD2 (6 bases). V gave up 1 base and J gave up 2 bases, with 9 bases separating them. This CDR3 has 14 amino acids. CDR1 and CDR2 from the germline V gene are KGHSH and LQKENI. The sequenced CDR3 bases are TGTGCCAGCTCACCACTGGGACTTGCCTACGAG. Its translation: CASSPLGLAYE. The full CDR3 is CASSPLGLAYEQYF.

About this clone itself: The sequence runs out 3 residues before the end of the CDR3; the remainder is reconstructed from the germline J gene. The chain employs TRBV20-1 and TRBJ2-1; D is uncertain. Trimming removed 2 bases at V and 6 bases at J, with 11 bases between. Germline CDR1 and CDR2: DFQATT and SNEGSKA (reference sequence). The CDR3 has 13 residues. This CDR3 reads CSARTQTSNEQFF. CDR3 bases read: TGCAGTGCTAGAACTCAGACTTCCAATGAG.

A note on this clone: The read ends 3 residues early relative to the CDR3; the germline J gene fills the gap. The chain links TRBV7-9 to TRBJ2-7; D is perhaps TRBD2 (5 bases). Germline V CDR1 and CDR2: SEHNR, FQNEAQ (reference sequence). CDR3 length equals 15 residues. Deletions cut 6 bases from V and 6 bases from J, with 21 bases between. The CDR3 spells CASRTSSMRASEQYF. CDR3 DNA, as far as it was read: TGTGCCAGCAGGACCAGTAGCATGCGGGCGAGCGAG. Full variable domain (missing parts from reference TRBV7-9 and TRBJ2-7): DTGVSQNPRHKITKRGQNVTFRCDPISEHNRLYWYRQTLGQGPEFLTYFQNEAQLEKSRLLSDRFSAERPKGSFSTLEIQRTEQGDSAMYLCASRTSSMRASEQYFGPGTRLTVT.

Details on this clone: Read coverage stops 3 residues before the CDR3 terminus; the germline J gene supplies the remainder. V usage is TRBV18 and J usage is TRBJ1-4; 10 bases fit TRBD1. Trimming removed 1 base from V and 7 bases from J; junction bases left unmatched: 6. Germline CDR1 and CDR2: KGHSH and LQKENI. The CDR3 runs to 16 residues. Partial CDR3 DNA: TGTGCCAGCTCACCACAAAGACAGGGGGCGCGTGAAAAA. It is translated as CASSPQRQGAREK. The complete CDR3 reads CASSPQRQGAREKLFF.